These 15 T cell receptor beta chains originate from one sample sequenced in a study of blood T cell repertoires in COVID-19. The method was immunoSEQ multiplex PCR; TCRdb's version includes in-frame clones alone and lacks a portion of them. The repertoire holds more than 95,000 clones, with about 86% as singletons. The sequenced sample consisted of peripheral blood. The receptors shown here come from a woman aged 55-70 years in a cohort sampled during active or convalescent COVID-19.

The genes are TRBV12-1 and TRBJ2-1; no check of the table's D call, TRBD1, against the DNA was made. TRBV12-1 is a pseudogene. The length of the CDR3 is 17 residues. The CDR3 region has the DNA TGTGCCAGCAGCCCTCGACAGGTTTGGGGCTCCTACAATGAGCAGTTCTTC. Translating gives CASSPRQVWGSYNEQFF.

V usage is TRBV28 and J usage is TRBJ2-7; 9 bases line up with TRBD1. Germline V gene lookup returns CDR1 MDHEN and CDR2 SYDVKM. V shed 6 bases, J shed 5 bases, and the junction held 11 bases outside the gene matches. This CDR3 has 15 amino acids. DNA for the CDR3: TGTGCCAGCAGGAGCCTCCGGGACAGGGTCCACGAGCAGTACTTC. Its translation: CASRSLRDRVHEQYF.

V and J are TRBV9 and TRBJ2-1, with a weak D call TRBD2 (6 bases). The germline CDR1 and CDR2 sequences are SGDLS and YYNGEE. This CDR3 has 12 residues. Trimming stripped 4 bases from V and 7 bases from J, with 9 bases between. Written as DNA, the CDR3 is TGTGCCAGCAGCCCAAGCGGGAATGAGCAGTTCTTC. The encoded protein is CASSPSGNEQFF.

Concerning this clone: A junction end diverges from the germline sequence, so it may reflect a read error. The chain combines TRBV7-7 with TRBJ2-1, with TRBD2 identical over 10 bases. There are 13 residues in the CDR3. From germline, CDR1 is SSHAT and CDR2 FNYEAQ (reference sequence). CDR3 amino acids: CASSPSGSEEQFF. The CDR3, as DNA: TGTGCTAGCAGCCCTAGCGGGAGCGAGGAGCAGTTCTTC.

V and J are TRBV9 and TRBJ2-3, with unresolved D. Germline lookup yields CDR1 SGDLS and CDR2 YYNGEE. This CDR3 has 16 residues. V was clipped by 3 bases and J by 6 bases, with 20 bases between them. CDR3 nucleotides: TGTGCCAGCAGCGATGGCGTGAGGCCTACCACCGATACGCAGTATTTT. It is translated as CASSDGVRPTTDTQYF.

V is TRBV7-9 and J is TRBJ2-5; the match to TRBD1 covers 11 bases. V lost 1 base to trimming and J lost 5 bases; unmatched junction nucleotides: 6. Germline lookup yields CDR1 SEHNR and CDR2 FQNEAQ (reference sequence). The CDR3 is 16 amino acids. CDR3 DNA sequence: TGTGCCAGCAGCTTAGGGACAGGGGGCCATCGGGAGACCCAGTACTTC. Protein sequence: CASSLGTGGHRETQYF.

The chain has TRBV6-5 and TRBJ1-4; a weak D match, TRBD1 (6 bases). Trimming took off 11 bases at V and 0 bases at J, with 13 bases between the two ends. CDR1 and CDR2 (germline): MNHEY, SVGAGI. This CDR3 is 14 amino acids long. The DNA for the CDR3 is TGTGCCGCAGCCAAGGGGGCAACTAATGAAAAACTGTTTTTT. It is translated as CAAAKGATNEKLFF.

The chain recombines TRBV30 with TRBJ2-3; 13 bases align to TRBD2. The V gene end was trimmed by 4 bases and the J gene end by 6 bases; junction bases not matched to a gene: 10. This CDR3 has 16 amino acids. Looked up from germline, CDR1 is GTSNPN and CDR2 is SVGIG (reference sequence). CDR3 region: CAWTTGLAGPKDTQYF. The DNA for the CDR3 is TGTGCCTGGACGACGGGACTAGCGGGGCCCAAGGATACGCAGTATTTT.

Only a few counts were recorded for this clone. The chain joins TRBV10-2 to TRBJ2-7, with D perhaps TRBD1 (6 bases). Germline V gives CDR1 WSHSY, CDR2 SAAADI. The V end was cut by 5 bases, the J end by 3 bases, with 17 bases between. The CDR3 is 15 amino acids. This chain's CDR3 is CASSSTGRRSYEQYF. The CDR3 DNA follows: TGCGCCAGCAGTTCTACAGGGAGACGAAGCTACGAGCAGTACTTC.

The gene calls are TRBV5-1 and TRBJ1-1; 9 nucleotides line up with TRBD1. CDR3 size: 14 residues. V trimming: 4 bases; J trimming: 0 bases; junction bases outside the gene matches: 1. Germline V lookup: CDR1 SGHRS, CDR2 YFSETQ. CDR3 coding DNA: TGCGCCAGCAGCCGGGACAGGGTGAACACTGAAGCTTTCTTT. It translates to CASSRDRVNTEAFF.

The CDR3 nucleotides are TGTGCCAGCAGCAAGAGCGAGATACAGGGTAGGGACACTGAAGCTTTCTTT. Its translation: CASSKSEIQGRDTEAFF. The V and J genes are TRBV21-1 and TRBJ1-1; the table calls TRBD1, which could not be checked here. TRBV21-1 is reported as a pseudogene. This CDR3 is 17 amino acids long.

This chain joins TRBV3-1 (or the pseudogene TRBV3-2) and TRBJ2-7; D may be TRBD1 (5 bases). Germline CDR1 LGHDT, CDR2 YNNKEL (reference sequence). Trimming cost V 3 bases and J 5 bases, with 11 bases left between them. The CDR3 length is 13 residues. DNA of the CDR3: TGTGCCAGCAGCCATTCTTCAGGGAACGAGCAGTACTTC. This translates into CASSHSSGNEQYF.

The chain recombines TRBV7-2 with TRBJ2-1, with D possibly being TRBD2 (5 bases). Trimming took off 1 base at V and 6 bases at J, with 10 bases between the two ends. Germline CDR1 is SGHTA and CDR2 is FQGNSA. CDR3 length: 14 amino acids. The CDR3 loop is CASSLDGVGNEQFF. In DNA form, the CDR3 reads TGTGCCAGCAGCTTAGACGGGGTAGGCAATGAGCAGTTCTTC.

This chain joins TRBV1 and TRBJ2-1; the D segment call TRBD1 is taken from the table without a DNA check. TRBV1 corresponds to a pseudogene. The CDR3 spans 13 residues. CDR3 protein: CTQPRTGRNEQFF. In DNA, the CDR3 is TGCACGCAACCCAGGACAGGGAGGAATGAGCAGTTCTTC.

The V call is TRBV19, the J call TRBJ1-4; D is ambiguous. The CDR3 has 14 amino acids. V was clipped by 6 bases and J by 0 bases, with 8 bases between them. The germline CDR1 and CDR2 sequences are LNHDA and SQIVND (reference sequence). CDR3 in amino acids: CASRSGATNEKLFF. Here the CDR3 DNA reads TGTGCCAGTAGGAGCGGAGCAACTAATGAAAAACTGTTTTTT.